This TCR gamma chain comes out of a study of Vδ1+ human thymocytes. The study, taken as a whole, reports: About 20% of thymic delta-chain sequences were Vdelta2, with few Vdelta3, unlike blood Vdelta1+ controls. Highly polyclonal TRG and TRD repertoires with Gaussian CDR3 length distributions appeared in thymus.

V trimming: 1 base; J trimming: 6 bases; junction bases outside the gene matches: 6. CDR1 and CDR2 from the germline V gene are VTNTFY and YDVSTARD (reference sequence). The CDR3 contains 13 residues. Sequences come from RNA converted to cDNA by reverse transcription. Multiplex PCR used pooled V-gene forward primers and a constant-region reverse primer to amplify CDR3s. TCRdb re-processed the multiplex PCR reads using CATT. Of more than 25,000 gamma-chain clones in the sample, more than 15% were seen once. Purity of the sorted Vdelta1+ thymocytes ranged from about 98% to 99.6%. This clone was counted only a few times. Antigen unknown. A read error may be the cause here, since a much bigger clone is one base away.

Sequencing was performed on Vdelta1+ gamma-delta thymocytes from the thymus. Subset indicated: FACS-sorted CD3+ TCRalphabeta- TCRVdelta1+ TCRVdelta2- thymocytes. The chain couples TRGV3 to TRGJ1 or TRGJ2. The receptor was derived from a boy younger than two who had congenital heart surgery. The CDR3 DNA reads as TGTGCCACCTGGGACAGCCGAGGTTATAAGAAACTCTTT. It yields the protein CATWDSRGYKKLF.